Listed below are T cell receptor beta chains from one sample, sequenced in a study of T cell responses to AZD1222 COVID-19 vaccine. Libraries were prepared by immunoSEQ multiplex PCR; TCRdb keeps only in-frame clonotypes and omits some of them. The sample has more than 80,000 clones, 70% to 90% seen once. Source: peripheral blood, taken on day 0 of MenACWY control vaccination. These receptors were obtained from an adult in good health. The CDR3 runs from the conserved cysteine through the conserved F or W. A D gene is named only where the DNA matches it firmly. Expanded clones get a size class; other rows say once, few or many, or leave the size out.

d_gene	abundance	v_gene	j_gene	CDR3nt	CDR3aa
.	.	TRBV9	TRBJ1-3	TGTGCCAGCAGCGCCCAACGGGACAACTCTGGAAACACCATATATTTT	CASSAQRDNSGNTIYF
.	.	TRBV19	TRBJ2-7	TGTGCCAGTAGTATAGATCCGGGCTCCTACGAGCAGTACTTC	CASSIDPGSYEQYF
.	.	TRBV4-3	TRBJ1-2	TGCGCCAGCAGCCAAGATCGTCGGAACAACCCGGACGGGCGCTATGGCTACACCTTC	CASSQDRRNNPDGRYGYTF
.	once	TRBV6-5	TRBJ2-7	TGTGCCAGCACCCACCGGGCAGGGGAGTCCTACGAGCAGTACTTC	CASTHRAGESYEQYF
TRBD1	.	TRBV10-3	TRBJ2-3	TGTGCCATCAGTCGGGACAGCGCCACAGATACGCAGTATTTT	CAISRDSATDTQYF
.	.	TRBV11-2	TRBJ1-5	TGTGCCAGCAGCTTAGATGCAGGGAGTAATCAGCCCCAGCATTTT	CASSLDAGSNQPQHF
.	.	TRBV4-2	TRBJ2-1	TGTGCCAGCAGCCGTCTTGGGGAGCAGTTCTTC	CASSRLGEQFF
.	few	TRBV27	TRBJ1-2	TGTGCCAGCAGTCCCTCATTTGGGGGAGGCTATGGCTACACCTTC	CASSPSFGGGYGYTF
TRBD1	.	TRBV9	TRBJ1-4	TGTGCCAGCAGTCCCGGGACAGGGGTGTCTAGTGAAAAACTGTTTTTT	CASSPGTGVSSEKLFF
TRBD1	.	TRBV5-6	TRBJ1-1	TGTGCCAGCAGCCCCGGGACAGGGAGTATGAACACTGAAGCTTTCTTT	CASSPGTGSMNTEAFF
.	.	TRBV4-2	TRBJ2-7	TGTGCCAGCAGCCAAGATCGCACGGGGGGCACCTACGAGCAGTACTTC	CASSQDRTGGTYEQYF
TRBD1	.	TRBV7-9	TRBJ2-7	TGTGCCGGGGCGACAGGGGCCATCCCTTACGAGCAGTACTTC	CAGATGAIPYEQYF
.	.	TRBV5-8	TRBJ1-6	TGTGCCAGCAGCTTGCTTCAGGGTTCCTATAATTCACCCCTCCACTTT	CASSLLQGSYNSPLHF
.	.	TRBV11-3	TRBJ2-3	TGTGCCAGCAGCTTCGGAGCTAGCACAGATACGCAGTATTTT	CASSFGASTDTQYF
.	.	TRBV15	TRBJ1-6	TGTGCCACCAGCACTACAGTGGCTGGGGAGTCACCCCTCCACTTT	CATSTTVAGESPLHF
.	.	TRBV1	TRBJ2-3	TGCACCAGCAGCCATCGGACTAGGACAGATACGCAGTATTTT	CTSSHRTRTDTQYF
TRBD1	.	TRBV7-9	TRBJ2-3	TGTGCCAGCAGCTTAGCCCCACTACAGGGGTCGGTAGATACGCAGTATTTT	CASSLAPLQGSVDTQYF
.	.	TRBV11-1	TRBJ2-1	TGTGCCAGCAGCGGTACACCATGGGTGTCCTACAATGAGCAGTTCTTC	CASSGTPWVSYNEQFF
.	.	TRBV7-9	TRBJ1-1	TGTGCCAGCAGCCCTCAGGGTATGACTGAAGCTTTCTTT	CASSPQGMTEAFF
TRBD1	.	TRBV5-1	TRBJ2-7	TGCGCCAGCAGCCCTGGACAGGCTTTAGGCCAGTACTTC	CASSPGQALGQYF
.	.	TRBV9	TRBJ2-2	TGTGCCAGCAGCGTAGCAGCCGGCCGGGAGCTGTTTTTT	CASSVAAGRELFF
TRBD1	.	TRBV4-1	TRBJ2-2	TGCGCCAGCAGCCATGACAGGGCAGGGGAGCTGTTTTTT	CASSHDRAGELFF
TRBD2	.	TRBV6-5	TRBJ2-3	TGTGCCAGCAGTTATAGCGGGGGGGCACCAGATACGCAGTATTTT	CASSYSGGAPDTQYF
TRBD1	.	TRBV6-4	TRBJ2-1	TGTGCCAGCAGTGAGGGACAGGGGGCAAATGAGCAGTTCTTC	CASSEGQGANEQFF
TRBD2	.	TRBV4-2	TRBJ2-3	TGTGCCAGCAGCCTCACTAGCGGGGGGACCACAGATACGCAGTATTTT	CASSLTSGGTTDTQYF
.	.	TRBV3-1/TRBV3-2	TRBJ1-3	TGTGCCAGCAGCCAGCTAGTTGGAAACACCATATATTTT	CASSQLVGNTIYF
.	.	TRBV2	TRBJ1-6	TGTGCCAGCAGCCCCGGGACAACCAATTCACCCCTCCACTTT	CASSPGTTNSPLHF
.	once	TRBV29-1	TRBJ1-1	TGCAGCGCCGCCGGCACCCGTTCGAACACTGAAGCTTTCTTT	CSAAGTRSNTEAFF
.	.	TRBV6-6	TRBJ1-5	TGTGCCAGCAGTATCAGTAAGACGCTACAGCCCCAGCATTTT	CASSISKTLQPQHF
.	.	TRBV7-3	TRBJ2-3	TGTGCCAGCAGCTTAATGGCTTCTTCCGATACGCAGTATTTT	CASSLMASSDTQYF
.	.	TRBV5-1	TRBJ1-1	TGCGCCAGCAGCTTGTTGACGGCGTCCCTGAACACTGAAGCTTTCTTT	CASSLLTASLNTEAFF
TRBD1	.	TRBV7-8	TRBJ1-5	TGTGCCAGCAGCTCGTCCTTCGGGACAGGAAACAATCAGCCCCAGCATTTT	CASSSSFGTGNNQPQHF
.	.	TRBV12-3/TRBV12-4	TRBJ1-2	TGTGCCAGCAGTTTGACAGTAAACTATGGCTACACCTTC	CASSLTVNYGYTF
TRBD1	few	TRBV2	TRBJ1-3	TGTGCCAGCAGTCGGACAGGGGTTGGAAACACCATATATTTT	CASSRTGVGNTIYF
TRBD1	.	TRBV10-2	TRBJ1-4	TGCGCCAGCAGGGAACAGGGGGCTAGTGAAAAACTGTTTTTT	CASREQGASEKLFF
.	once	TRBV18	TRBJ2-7	TGTGCCAGCTCACCGGAAAGCCGGGAGTACGAGCAGTACTTC	CASSPESREYEQYF
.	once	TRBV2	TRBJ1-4	TGTGCCAGCAGCCCTCGGGGGTGGGACGAAAAACTGTTTTTT	CASSPRGWDEKLFF
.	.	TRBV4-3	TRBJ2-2	TGCGCCAGCAGCCGGTCGGGGACGGTGGGCACCGGGGAGCTGTTTTTT	CASSRSGTVGTGELFF
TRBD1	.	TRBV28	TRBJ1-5	TGTGCCAGCATTCTCCCAGGGGGGGGTCAGCCCCAGCATTTT	CASILPGGGQPQHF
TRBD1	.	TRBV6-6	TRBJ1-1	TGTGCCAGCAGTTACTCGGAGCAGGGACAGGCTTTCTTT	CASSYSEQGQAFF
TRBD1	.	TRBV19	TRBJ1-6	TGTGCCAGTAGCTCCCCGGGACAGGGTTATTCACCCCTCCACTTT	CASSSPGQGYSPLHF
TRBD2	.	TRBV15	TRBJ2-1	TGTGCCACCAGCAGAGGAGGATCGACTAGCGGATACAATGAGCAGTTCTTC	CATSRGGSTSGYNEQFF
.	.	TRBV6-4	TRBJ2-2	TGTGCCAGCGGGGTAGCCGGGGGTTTCACCGGGGAGCTGTTTTTT	CASGVAGGFTGELFF
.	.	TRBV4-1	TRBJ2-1	TGCGCCAGCAGCCAAGATAGCTCCGGGCCACGAGGCGATGAGCAGTTCTTC	CASSQDSSGPRGDEQFF
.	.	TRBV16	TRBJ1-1	TGTGCCAGCAGCCAATCGTGGTACACTGAAGCTTTCTTT	CASSQSWYTEAFF
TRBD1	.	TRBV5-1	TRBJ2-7	TGCGCCAGCAGCTTGGGGACAGGGGGCTCCTACGAGCAGTACTTC	CASSLGTGGSYEQYF
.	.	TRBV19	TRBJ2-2	TGTGCCAGTAGTCCAACGGGGGTAGACACCGGGGAGCTGTTTTTT	CASSPTGVDTGELFF
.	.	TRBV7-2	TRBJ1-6	TGTGCCAGCAGCTTAGCCCAAGATTCACCCCTCCACTTT	CASSLAQDSPLHF